This T cell receptor beta chain is drawn from a study of Graves' ophthalmopathy and Graves' hyperthyroidism. The CDR3 spans 11 residues. Deletions cut 0 bases from V and 7 bases from J, with 6 bases between. CDR1 is DFQATT, CDR2 SNEGSKA, per germline (reference sequence). This clonotype came up many times. For repertoire sequencing, the TCR beta CDR3 regions were amplified from RNA transcripts. RT-PCR with HTBI primers came first, then second-round multiplex PCR. Using its own MiXCR run on the multiplex PCR reads, TCRdb lists one record per CDR3 protein. This sample has about 600,000 distinct CDR3 sequences, with approximately 35% found just once.

The sequence was obtained from an adult man with Graves' hyperthyroidism. V and J are TRBV20-1 and TRBJ1-2; D remains ambiguous. The sequenced sample consisted of peripheral blood or thyroid tissue (not recorded which). The CDR3 sequence: CSARDEGGYTF. DNA of the CDR3: TGCAGTGCTAGAGATGAGGGTGGCTACACCTTC.